The T cell receptor beta chain described here comes from a study of OX40 agonist ivuxolimab in advanced cancers. Across the whole study: All patients had ivuxolimab intravenously every 2 weeks at 0.01 to 10 mg/kg.

Germline trimming cut 4 bases from V and 6 bases from J; bases unmatched to any gene: 17. This CDR3 is 17 amino acids long. Germline CDR1 SGHRS, CDR2 YFSETQ. This table comes from immunoSEQ multiplex PCR, and its TCRdb copy is limited to in-frame clones, with some not included. The data contain roughly 48,000 clones, 83% of them singletons. This clonotype originated in an adult with an advanced solid tumor such as melanoma, head and neck, liver or kidney cancer. The sample consisted of CD4+ or CD8+ T cells sorted from blood, taken in a trial of the OX40 agonist ivuxolimab. This chain links TRBV5-1 with TRBJ2-3, with TRBD1 matching 7 bases. The CDR3 protein is CASSLLDRDPPTDTQYF. In nucleotides, the CDR3 is TGCGCCAGCAGCCTCCTCGACAGGGACCCTCCAACCGATACGCAGTATTTT.